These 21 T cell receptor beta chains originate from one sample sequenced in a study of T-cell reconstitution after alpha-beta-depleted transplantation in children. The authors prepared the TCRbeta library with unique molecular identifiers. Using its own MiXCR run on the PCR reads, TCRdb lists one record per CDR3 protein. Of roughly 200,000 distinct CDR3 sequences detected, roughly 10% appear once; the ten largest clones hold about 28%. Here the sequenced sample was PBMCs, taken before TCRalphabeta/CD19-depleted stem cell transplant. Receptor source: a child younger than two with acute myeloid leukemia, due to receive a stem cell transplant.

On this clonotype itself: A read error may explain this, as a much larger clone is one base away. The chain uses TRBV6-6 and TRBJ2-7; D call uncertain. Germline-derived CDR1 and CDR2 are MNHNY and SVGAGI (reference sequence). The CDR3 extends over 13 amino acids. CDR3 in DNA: TGTGCCAGCAGTTATCTACCATCCTACGAGCAGCACTTC. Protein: CASSYLPSYEQHF.

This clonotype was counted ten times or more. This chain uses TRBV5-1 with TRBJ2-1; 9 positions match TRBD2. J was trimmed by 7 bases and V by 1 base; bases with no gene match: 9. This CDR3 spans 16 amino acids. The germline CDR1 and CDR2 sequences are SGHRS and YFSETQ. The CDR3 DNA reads TGCGCCAGCAGCTTGAACGCGGGAGGGCCTGGGAATGAGCAGTTCTTC. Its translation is CASSLNAGGPGNEQFF.

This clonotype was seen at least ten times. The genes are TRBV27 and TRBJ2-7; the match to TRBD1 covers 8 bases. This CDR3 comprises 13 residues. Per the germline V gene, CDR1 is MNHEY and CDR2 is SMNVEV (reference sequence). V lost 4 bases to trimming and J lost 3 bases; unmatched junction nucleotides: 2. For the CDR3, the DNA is TGTGCCAGCAGTTCCACAGGGGGCTACGAGCAGTACTTC. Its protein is CASSSTGGYEQYF.

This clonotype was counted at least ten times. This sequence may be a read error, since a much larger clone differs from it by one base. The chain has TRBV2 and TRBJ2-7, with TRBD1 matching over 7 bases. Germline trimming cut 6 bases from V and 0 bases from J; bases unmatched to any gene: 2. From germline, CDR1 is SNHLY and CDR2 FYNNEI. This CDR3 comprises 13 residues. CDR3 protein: CASRWDSSYEQYF. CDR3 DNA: TGTGCCAGCAGGTGGGACAGCTCCTACGAGCAGTACTTC.

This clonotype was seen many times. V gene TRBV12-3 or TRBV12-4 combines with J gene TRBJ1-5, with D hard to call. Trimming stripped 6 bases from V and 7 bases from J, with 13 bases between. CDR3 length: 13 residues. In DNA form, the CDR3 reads TGTGCCAGCAGCCGTGCATCGGGACAGCCCCAGCATTTT. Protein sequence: CASSRASGQPQHF.

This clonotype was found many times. The CDR3 spells CASSQEGGAWADTQYF. The CDR3 coding sequence is TGTGCCAGCAGCCAAGAAGGCGGGGCTTGGGCAGATACGCAGTATTTT. The J gene is TRBJ2-3, the V gene TRBV3-1; D may be TRBD2 (6 bases). CDR3 size: 16 residues. The germline V and J ends were trimmed by 0 bases and 4 bases, with 14 bases remaining between them. Germline V gives CDR1 LGHDT, CDR2 YNNKEL (reference sequence).

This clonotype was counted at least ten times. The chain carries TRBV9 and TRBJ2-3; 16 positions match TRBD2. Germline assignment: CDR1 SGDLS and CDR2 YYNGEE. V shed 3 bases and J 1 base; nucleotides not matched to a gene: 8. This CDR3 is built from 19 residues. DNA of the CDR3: TGTGCCAGCAGCGCAGTGGGGACTAGCGGGAGGGATGGCACAGATACGCAGTATTTT. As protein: CASSAVGTSGRDGTDTQYF.

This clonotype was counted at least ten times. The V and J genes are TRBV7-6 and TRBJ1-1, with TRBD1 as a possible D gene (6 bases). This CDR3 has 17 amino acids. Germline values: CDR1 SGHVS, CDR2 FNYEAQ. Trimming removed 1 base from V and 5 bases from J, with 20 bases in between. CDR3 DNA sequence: TGTGCCAGCAGCTTAGTAGAGTGGCAGGGGAGATGGACTGAAGCTTTCTTT. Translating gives CASSLVEWQGRWTEAFF.

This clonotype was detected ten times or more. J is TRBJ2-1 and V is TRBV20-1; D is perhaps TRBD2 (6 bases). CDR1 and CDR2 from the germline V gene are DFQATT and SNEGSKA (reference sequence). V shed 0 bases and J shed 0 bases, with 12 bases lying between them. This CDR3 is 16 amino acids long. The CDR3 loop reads CSARDLSGSSYNEQFF. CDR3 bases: TGCAGTGCTAGAGATCTCAGCGGGTCCTCCTACAATGAGCAGTTCTTC.

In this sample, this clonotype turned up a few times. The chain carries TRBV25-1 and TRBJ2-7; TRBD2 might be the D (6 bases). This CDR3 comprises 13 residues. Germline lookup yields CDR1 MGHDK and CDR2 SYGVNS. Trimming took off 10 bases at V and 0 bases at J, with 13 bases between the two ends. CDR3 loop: CATKGLDSYEQYF. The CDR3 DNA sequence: TGTGCCACCAAGGGACTTGACTCCTACGAGCAGTACTTC.

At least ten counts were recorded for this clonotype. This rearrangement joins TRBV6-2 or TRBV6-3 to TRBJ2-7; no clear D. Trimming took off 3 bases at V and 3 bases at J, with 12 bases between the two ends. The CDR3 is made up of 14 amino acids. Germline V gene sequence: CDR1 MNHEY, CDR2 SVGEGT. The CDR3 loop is CASSYDPRFYEQYF. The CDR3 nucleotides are TGTGCCAGCAGTTATGATCCTAGATTCTACGAGCAGTACTTC.

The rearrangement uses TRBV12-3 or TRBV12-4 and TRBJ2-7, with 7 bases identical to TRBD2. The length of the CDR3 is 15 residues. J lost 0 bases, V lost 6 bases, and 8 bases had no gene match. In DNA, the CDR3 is TGTGCCAGCAGCCGGGGACTACAAAGCTCCTACGAGCAGTACTTC. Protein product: CASSRGLQSSYEQYF.

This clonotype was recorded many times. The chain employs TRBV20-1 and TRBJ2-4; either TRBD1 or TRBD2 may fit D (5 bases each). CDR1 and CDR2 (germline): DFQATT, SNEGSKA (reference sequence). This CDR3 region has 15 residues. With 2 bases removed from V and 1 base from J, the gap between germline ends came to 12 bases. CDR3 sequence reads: CSARRYGTAKNIQYF. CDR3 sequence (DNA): TGCAGTGCTAGACGATACGGGACGGCCAAAAACATTCAGTACTTC.

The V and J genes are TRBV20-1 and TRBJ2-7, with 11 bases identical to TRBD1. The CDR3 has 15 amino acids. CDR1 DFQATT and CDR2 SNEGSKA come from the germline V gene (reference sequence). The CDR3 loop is CISGRTGGRSYEQYF. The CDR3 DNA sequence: TGCATCTCGGGCCGGACAGGGGGCCGCTCCTACGAGCAGTACTTC.

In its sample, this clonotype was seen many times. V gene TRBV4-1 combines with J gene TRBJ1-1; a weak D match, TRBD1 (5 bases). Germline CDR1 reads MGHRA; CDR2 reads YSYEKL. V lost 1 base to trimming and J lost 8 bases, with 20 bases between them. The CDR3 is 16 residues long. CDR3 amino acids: CASSQGWGTSLEEAFF. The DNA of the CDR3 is TGCGCCAGCAGCCAAGGGTGGGGGACCTCGTTGGAGGAAGCTTTCTTT.

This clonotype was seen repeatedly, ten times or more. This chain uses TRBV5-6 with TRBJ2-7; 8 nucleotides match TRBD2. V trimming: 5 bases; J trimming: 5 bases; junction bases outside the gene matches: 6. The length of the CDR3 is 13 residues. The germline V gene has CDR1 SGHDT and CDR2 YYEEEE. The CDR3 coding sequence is TGTGCCAGCAGTAAGACTAGCGACAACGAGCAGTACTTC. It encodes CASSKTSDNEQYF.

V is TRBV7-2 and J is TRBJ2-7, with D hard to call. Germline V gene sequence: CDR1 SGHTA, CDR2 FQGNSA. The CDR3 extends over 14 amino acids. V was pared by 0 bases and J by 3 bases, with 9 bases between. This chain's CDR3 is CASSLAGQNYEQYF. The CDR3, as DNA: TGTGCCAGCAGCTTAGCTGGGCAAAACTACGAGCAGTACTTC.

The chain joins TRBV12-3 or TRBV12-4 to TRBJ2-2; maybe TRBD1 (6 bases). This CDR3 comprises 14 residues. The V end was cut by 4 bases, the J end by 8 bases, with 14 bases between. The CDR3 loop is CASSWGPLLGELFF. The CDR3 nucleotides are TGTGCCAGCAGTTGGGGGCCCCTATTGGGGGAGCTGTTTTTT.

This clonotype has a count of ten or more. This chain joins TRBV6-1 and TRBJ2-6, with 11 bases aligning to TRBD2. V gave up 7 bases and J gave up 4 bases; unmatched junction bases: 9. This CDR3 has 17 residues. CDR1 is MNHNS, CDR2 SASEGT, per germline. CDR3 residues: CASNIAGGSLGANVLTF. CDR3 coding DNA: TGTGCCAGCAATATAGCGGGGGGGTCTCTGGGGGCCAACGTCCTGACTTTC.

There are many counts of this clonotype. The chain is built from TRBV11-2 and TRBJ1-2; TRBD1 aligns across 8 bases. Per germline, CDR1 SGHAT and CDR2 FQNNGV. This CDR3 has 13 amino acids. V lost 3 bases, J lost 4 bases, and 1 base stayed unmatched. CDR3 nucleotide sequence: TGTGCCAGCAGCTTGACAGGGGTCTATGGCTACACCTTC. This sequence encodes CASSLTGVYGYTF.

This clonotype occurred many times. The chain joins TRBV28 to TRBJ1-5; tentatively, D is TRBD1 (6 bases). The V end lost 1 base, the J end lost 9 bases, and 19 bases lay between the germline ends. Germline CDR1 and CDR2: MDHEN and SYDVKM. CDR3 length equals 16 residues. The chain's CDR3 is CASSLFEGGSFRPQHF. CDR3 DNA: TGTGCCAGCAGTTTATTTGAAGGGGGAAGTTTTCGGCCCCAGCATTTT.